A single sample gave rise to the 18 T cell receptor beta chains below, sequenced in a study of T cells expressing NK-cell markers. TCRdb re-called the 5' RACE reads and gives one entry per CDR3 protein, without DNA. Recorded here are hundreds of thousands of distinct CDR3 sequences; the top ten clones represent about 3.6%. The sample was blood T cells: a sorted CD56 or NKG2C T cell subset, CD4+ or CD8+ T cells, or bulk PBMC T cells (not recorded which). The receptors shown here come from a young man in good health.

The CDR3 loop is CASSLRPGQGGEQYF. The J gene is TRBJ2-7, the V gene TRBV7-2; TCRdb selects TRBD1, and the lack of DNA leaves this call unchecked. CDR3 length: 15 residues. Germline CDR1 SGHTA, CDR2 FQGNSA. The entire variable domain, with the rest obtained from reference TRBV7-2 and TRBJ2-7, is as follows: GAGVSQSPSNKVTEKGKDVELRCDPISGHTALYWYRQSLGQGLEFLIYFQGNSAPDKSGLPSDRFSAERTGGSVSTLTIQRTQQEDSAVYLCASSLRPGQGGEQYFGPGTRLTVT.

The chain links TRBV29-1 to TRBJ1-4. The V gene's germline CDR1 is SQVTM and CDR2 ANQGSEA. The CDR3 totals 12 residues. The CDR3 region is CSVGSPMDELFF.

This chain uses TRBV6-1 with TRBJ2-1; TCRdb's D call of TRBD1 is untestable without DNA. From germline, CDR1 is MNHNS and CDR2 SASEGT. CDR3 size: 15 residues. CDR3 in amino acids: CASSEVGTGGHEQFF.

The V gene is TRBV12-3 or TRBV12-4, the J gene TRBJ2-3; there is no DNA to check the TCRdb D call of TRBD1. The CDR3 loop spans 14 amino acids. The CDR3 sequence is CATARAPNTDTQYF.

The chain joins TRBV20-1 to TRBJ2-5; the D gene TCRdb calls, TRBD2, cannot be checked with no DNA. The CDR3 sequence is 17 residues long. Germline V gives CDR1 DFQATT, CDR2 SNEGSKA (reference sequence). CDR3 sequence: CSARSVLALAGGETQYF.

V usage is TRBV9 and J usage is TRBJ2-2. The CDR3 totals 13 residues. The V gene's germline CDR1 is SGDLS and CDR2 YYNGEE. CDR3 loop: CASSVGASGELFF.

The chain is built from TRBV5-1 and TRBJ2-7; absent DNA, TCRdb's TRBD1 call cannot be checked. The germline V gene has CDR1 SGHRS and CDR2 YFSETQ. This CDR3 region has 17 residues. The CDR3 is CASSFSGGSDLSYEQYF.

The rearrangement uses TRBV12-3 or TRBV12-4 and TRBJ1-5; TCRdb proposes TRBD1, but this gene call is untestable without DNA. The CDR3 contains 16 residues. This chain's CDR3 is CASSNSGGASNQPQHF.

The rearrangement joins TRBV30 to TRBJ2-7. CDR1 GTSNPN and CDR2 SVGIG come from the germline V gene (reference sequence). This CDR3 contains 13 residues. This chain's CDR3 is CAWSLPGFYEQYF. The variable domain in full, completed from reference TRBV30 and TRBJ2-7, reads SQTIHQWPATLVQPVGSPLSLECTVEGTSNPNLYWYRQAAGRGLQLLFYSVGIGQISSEVPQNLSASRPQDRQFILSSKKLLLSDSGFYLCAWSLPGFYEQYFGPGTRLTVT.

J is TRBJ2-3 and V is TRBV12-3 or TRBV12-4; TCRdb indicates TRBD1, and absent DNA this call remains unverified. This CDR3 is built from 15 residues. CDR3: CASSSTGTGFHTQYF.

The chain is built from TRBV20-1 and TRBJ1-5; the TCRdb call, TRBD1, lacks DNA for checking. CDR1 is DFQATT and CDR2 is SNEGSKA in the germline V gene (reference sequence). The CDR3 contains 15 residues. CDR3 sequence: CSAGTGAHSNQPQHF.

The CDR3 here is CASKLAGGPVYEQFF. The chain is built from TRBV4-1 and TRBJ2-1; TCRdb's assignment of TRBD2 cannot be checked, as there is no DNA. CDR1 is MGHRA and CDR2 is YSYEKL in the germline V gene. CDR3 length: 15 residues.

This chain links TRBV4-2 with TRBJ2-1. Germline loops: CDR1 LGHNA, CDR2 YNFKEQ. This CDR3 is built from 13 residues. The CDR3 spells CASSQEKVLEQFF.

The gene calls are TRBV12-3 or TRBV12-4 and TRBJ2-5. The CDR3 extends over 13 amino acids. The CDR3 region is CASSLGRRETQYF.

The CDR3 sequence is CASRPRLGDQPQHF. The chain joins TRBV12-3 or TRBV12-4 to TRBJ1-5. The CDR3 contains 14 residues.

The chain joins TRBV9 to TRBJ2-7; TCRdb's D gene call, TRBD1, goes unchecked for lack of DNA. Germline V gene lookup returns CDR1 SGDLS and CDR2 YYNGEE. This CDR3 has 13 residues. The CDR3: CASSVTGGYEQYF.

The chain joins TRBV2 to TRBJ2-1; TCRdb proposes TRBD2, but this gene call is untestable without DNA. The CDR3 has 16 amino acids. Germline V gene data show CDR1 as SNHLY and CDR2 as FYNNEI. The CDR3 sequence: CASSLRGLAEYNEQFF.

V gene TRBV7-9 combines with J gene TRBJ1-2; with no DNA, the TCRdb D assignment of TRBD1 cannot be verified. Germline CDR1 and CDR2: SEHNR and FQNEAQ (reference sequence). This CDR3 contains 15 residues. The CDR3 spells CASSLGQALNYGYTF.